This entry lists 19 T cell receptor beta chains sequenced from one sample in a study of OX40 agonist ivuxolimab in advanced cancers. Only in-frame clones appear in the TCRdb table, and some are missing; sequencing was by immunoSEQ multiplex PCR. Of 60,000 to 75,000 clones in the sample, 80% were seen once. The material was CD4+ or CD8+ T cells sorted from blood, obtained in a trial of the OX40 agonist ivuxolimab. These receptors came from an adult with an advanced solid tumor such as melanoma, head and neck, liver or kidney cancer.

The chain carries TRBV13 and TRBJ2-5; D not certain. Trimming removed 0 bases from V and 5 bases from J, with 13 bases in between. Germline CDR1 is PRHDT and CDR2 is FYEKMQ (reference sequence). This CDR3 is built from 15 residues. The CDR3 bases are TGTGCCAGCAGCTTAGGAATTAGCCCCGTCGAGACCCAGTACTTC. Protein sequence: CASSLGISPVETQYF.

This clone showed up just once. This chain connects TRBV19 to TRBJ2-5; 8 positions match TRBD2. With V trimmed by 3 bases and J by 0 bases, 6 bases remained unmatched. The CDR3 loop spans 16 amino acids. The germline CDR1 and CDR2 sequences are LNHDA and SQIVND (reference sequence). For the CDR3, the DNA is TGTGCCAGTAGTATCGGTAGCGGGGTAGACCAAGAGACCCAGTACTTC. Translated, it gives CASSIGSGVDQETQYF.

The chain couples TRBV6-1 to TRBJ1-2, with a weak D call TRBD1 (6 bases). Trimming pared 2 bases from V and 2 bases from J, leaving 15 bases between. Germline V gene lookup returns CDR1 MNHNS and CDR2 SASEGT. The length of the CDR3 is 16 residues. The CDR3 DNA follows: TGTGCCAGCAGTGAATTAAAAGTTACAGGGAACTATGGCTACACCTTC. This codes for CASSELKVTGNYGYTF.

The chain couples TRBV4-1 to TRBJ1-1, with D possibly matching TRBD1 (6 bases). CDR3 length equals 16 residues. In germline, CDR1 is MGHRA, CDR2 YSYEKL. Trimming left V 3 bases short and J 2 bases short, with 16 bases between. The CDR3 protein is CASSQNGGAANTEAFF. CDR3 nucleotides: TGCGCCAGCAGCCAGAACGGGGGGGCGGCCAACACTGAAGCTTTCTTT.

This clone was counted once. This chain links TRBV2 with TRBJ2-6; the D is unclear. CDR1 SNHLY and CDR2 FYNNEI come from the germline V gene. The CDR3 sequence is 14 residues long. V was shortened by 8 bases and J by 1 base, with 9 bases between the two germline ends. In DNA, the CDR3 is TGTGCCAGCTCTTTGGGATCTGGGGCCAACGTCCTGACTTTC. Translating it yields CASSLGSGANVLTF.

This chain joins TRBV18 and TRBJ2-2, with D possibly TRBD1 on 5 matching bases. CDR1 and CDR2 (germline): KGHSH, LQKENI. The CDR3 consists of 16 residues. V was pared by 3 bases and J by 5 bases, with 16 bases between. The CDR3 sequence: CASSPMSGPLTGELFF. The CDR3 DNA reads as TGTGCCAGCTCACCGATGTCAGGGCCACTAACCGGGGAGCTGTTTTTT.

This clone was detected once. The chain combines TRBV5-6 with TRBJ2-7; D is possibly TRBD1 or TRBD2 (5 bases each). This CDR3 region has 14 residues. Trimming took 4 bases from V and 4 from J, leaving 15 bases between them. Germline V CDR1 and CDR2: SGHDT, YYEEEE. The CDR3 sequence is CASSRGRVEYEQYF. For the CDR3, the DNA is TGTGCCAGCAGCCGGGGCCGGGTTGAGTACGAGCAGTACTTC.

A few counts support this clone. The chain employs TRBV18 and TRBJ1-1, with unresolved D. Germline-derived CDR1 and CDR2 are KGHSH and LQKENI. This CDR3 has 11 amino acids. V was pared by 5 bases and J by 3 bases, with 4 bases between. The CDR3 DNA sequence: TGTGCCAGCTCAGAGGACACTGAAGCTTTCTTT. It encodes CASSEDTEAFF.

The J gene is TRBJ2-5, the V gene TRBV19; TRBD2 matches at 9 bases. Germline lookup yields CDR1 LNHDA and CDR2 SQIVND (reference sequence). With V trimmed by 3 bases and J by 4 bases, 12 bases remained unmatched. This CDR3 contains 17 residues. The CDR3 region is CASSILAGASGVETQYF. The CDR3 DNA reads TGTGCCAGTAGTATTTTGGCTGGGGCTAGCGGGGTAGAGACCCAGTACTTC.

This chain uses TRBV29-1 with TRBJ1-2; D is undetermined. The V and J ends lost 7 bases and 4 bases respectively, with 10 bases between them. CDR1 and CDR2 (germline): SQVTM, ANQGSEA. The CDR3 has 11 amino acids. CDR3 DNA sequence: TGCAGCGGCGAGCATTCCTATGGCTACACCTTC. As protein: CSGEHSYGYTF.

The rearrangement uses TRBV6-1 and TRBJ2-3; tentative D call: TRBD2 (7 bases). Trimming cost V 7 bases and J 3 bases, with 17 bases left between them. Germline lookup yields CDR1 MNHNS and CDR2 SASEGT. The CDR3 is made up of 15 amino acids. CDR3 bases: TGTGCCAGCAAAGCTGGGGGGGCTAGGACAGATACGCAGTATTTT. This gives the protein CASKAGGARTDTQYF.

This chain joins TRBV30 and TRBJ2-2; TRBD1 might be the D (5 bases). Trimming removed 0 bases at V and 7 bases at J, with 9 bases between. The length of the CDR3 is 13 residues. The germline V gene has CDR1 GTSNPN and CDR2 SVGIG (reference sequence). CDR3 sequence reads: CAWSVQVGGELFF. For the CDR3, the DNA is TGTGCCTGGAGTGTACAGGTGGGCGGGGAGCTGTTTTTT.

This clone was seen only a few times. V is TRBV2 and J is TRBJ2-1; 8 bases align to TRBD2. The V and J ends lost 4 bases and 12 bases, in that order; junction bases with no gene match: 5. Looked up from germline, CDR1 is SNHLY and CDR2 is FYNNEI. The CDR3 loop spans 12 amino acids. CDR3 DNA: TGTGCCAGCAGTGTAAACCTAGCGGGGCAGTTCTTC. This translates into CASSVNLAGQFF.

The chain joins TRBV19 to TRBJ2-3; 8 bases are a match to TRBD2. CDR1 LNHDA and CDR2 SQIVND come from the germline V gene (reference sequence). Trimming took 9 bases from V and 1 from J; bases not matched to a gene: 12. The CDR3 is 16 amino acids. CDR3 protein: CASRRWSGGRTDTQYF. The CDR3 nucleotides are TGTGCCAGCCGACGCTGGAGCGGGGGCCGCACAGATACGCAGTATTTT.

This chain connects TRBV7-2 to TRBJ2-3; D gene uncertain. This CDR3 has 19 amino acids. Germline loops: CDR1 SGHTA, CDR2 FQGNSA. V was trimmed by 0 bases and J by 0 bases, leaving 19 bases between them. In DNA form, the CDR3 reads TGTGCCAGCAGCTTAGCGAGTGGTGGAACCCTCCTAAGCACAGATACGCAGTATTTT. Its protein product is CASSLASGGTLLSTDTQYF.

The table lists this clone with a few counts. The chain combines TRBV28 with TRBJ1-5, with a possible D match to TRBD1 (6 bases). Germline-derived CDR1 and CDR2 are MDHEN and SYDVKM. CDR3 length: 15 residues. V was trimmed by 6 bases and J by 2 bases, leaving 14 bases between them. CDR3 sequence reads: CASSPGGGGNQPQHF. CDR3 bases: TGTGCCAGCAGCCCGGGGGGGGGCGGCAATCAGCCCCAGCATTTT.

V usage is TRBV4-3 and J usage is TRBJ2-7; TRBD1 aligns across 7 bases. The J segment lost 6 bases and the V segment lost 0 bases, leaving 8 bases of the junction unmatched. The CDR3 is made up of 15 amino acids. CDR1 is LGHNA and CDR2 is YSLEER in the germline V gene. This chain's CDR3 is CASSQDFRAGGEQYF. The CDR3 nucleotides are TGCGCCAGCAGCCAAGATTTTCGGGCAGGGGGCGAGCAGTACTTC.

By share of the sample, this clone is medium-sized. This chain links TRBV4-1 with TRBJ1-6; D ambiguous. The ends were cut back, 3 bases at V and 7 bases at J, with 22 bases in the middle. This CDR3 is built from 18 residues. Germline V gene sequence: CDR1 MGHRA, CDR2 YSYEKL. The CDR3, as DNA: TGCGCCAGCAGCCATACCCAGTTACGGCAGAGCAAAAATTCACCCCTCCACTTT. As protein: CASSHTQLRQSKNSPLHF.

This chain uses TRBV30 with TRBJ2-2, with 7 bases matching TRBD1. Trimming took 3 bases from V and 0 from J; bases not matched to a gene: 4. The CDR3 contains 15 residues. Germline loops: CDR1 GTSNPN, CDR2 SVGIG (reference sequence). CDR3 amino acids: CAWSGTAANTGELFF. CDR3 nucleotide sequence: TGTGCCTGGAGCGGGACAGCCGCGAACACCGGGGAGCTGTTTTTT. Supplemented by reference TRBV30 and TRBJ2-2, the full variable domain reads SQTIHQWPATLVQPVGSPLSLECTVEGTSNPNLYWYRQAAGRGLQLLFYSVGIGQISSEVPQNLSASRPQDRQFILSSKKLLLSDSGFYLCAWSGTAANTGELFFGEGSRLTVL.